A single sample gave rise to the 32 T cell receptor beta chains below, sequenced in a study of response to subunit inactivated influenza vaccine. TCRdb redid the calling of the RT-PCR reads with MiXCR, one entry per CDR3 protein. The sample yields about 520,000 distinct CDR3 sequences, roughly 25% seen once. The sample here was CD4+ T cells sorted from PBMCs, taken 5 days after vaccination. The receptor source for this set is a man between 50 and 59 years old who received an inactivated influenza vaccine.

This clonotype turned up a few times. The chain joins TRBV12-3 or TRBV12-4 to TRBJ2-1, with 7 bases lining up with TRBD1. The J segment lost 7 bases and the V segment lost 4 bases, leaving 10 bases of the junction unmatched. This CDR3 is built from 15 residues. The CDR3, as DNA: TGTGCCAGCAGTTCGTCGAGACAGGGCCTTAATGAGCAGTTCTTC. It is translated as CASSSSRQGLNEQFF.

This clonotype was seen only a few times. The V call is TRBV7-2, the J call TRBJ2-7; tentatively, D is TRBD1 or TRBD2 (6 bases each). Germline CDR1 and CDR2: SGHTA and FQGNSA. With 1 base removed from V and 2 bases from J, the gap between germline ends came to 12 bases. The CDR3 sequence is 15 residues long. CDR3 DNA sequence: TGTGCCAGCAGCTTAGACGGGGGCCAACCCTACGAGCAGTACTTC. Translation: CASSLDGGQPYEQYF.

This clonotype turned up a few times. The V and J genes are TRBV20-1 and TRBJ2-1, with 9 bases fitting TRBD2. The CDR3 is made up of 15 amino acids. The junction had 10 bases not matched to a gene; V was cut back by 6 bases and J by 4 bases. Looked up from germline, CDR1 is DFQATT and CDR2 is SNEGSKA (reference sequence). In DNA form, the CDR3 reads TGCAGTGCAGCAATTAGCGGGAGTCGGTACAATGAGCAGTTCTTC. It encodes CSAAISGSRYNEQFF.

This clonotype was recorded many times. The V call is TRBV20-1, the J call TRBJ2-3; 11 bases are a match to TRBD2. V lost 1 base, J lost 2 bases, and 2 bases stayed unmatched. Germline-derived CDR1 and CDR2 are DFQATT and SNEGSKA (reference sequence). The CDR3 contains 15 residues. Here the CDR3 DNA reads TGCAGTGCTAGAGGACTAGCGGGGACCACAGATACGCAGTATTTT. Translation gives CSARGLAGTTDTQYF.

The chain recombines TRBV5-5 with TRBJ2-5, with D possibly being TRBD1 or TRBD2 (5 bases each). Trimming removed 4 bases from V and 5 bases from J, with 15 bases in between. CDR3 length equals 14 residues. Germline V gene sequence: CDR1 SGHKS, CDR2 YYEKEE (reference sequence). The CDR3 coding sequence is TGTGCCAGCAGCCCGGGACGGGTGGAGGAGACCCAGTACTTC. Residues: CASSPGRVEETQYF.

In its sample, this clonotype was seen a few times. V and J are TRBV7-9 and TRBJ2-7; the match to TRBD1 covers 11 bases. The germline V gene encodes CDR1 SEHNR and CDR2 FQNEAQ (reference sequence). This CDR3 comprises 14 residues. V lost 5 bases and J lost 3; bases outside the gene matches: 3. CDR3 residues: CASSDGTGGYEQYF. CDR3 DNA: TGTGCCAGCAGCGATGGGACAGGGGGCTACGAGCAGTACTTC.

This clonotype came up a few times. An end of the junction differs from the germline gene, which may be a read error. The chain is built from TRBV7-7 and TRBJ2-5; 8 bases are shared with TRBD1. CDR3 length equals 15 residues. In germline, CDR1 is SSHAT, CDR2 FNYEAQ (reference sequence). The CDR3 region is CASSLGTGPWETQYF. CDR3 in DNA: TGTGCTAGCAGCTTAGGGACAGGCCCGTGGGAGACCCAGTACTTC.

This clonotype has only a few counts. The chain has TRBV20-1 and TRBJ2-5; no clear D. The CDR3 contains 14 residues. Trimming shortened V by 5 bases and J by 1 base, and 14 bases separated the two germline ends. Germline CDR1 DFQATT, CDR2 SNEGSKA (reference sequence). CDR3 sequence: CSADGGRPQETQYF. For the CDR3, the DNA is TGCAGTGCTGACGGTGGGCGTCCCCAAGAGACCCAGTACTTC.

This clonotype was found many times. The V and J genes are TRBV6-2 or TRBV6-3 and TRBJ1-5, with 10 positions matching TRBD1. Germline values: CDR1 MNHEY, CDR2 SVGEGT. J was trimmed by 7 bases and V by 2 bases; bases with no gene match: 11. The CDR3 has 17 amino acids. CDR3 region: CASSYPRTGGRGQPQHF. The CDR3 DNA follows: TGTGCCAGCAGTTACCCAAGGACAGGGGGGAGAGGGCAGCCCCAGCATTTT.

CDR3 residues: CAIRLASGNTDTQYF. The DNA of the CDR3 is TGTGCCATCAGGCTGGCTAGCGGAAACACAGATACGCAGTATTTT. The chain is built from TRBV10-3 and TRBJ2-3; 7 bases agree with TRBD2. This CDR3 has 15 amino acids. Germline CDR1 is ENHRY and CDR2 is SYGVKD. V dropped 6 bases and J dropped 2; count of bases not matched to a gene: 8.

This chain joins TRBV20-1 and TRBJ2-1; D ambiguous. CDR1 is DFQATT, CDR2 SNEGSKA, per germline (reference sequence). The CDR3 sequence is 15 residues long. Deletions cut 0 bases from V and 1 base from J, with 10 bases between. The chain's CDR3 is CSARDFSRSYNEQFF. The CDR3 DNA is TGCAGTGCTAGAGATTTTTCGAGGTCCTACAATGAGCAGTTCTTC.

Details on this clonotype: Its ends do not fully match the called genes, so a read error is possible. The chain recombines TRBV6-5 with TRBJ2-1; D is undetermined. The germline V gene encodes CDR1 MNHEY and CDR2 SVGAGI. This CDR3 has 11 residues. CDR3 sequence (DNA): TGTACCAGCAGAAGCGTCGGCGAGCAGTTCTTC. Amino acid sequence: CTSRSVGEQFF.

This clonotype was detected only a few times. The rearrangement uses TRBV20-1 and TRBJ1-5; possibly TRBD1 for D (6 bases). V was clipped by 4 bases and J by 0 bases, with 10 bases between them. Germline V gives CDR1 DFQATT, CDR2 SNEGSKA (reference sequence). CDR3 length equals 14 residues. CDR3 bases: TGCAGTGCTACGACAGGTAATAGCAATCAGCCCCAGCATTTT. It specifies CSATTGNSNQPQHF.

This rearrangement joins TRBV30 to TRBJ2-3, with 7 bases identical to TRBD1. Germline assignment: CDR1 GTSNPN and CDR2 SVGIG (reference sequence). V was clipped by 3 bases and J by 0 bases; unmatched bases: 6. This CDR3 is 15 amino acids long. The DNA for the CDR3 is TGTGCCTGGAGCAGACAGGGCACTAGCACAGATACGCAGTATTTT. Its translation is CAWSRQGTSTDTQYF.

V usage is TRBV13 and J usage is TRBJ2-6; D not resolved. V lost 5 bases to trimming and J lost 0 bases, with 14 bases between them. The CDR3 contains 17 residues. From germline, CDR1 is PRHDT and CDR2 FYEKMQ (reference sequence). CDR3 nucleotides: TGTGCCAGCAGCCGAAACACGGCCCCCTCTGGGGCCAACGTCCTGACTTTC. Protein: CASSRNTAPSGANVLTF.

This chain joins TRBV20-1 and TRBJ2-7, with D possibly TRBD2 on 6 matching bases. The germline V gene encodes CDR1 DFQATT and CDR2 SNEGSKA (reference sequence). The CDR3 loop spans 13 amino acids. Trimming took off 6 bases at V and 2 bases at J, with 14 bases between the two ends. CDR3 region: CSAPPGATYEQYF. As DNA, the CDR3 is TGCAGTGCCCCTCCGGGAGCCACCTACGAGCAGTACTTC.

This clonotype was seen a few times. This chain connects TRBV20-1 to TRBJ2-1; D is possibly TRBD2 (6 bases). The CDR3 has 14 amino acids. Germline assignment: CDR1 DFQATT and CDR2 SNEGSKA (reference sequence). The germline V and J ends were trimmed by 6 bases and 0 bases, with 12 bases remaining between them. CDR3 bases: TGCAGTGCCCGGACTATGAGCTCCTACAATGAGCAGTTCTTC. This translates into CSARTMSSYNEQFF.

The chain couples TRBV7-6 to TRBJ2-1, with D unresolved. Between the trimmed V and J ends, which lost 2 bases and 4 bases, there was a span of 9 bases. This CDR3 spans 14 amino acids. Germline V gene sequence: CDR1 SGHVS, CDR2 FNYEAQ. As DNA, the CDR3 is TGTGCCAGCAGCTTACGGGCCGATTACAATGAGCAGTTCTTC. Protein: CASSLRADYNEQFF.

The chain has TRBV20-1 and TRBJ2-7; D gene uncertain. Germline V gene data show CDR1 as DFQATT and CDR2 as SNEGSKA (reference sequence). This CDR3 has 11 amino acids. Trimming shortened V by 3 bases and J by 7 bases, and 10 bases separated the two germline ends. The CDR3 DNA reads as TGCAGTGCTAGCCCTGGGTGGGAGCAGTACTTC. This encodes CSASPGWEQYF.

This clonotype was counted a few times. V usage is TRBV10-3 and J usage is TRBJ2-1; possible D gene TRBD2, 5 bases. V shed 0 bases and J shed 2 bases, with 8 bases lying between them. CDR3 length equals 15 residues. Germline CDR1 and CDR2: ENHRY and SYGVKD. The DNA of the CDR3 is TGTGCCATCAGTGAGTCGAGCGGAGCCTACAATGAGCAGTTCTTC. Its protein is CAISESSGAYNEQFF.

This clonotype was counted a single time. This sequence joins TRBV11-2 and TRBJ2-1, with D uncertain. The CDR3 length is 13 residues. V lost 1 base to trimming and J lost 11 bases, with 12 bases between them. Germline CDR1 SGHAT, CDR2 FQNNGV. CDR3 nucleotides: TGTGCCAGCAGCTTAGCGCGGAGTGTAAAGCAGTTCTTC. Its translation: CASSLARSVKQFF. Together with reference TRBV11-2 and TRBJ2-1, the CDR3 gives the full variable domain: EAGVAQSPRYKIIEKRQSVAFWCNPISGHATLYWYQQILGQGPKLLIQFQNNGVVDDSQLPKDRFSAERLKGVDSTLKIQPAKLEDSAVYLCASSLARSVKQFFGPGTRLTVL.

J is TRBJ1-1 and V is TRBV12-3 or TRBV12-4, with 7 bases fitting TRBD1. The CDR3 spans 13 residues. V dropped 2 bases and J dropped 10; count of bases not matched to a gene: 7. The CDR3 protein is CASSLNRDRGAFF. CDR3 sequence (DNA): TGTGCCAGCAGTTTAAACCGGGACAGAGGAGCTTTCTTT.

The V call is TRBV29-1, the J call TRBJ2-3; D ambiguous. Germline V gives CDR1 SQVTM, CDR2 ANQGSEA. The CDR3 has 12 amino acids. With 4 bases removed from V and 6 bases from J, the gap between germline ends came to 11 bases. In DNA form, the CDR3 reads TGCAGCGTTGCTGGCCGGTCGGATACGCAGTATTTT. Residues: CSVAGRSDTQYF.

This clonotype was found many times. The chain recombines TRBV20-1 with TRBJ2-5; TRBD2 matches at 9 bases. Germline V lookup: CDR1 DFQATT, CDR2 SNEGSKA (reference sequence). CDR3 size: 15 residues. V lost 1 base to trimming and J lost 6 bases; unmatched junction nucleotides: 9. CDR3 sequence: CSARGAGGPVKTQYF. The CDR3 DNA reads TGCAGTGCTAGAGGTGCGGGAGGGCCGGTGAAGACCCAGTACTTC.

The CDR3 coding sequence is TGTGCCAGCAGTTCTCTAGCGGGGGCCGAAAGCTACAATGAGCAGTTCTTC. It codes for CASSSLAGAESYNEQFF. J is TRBJ2-1 and V is TRBV5-7; 10 positions match TRBD2. TRBV5-7 is an open reading frame whose function is uncertain. CDR3 length: 17 residues. V lost 5 bases to trimming and J lost 3 bases; unmatched junction nucleotides: 11.

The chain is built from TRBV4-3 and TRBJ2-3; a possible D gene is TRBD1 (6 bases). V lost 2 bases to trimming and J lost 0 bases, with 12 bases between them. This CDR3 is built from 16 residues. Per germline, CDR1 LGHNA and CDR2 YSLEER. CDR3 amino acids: CASSQSQGLSTDTQYF. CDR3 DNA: TGCGCCAGCAGCCAATCCCAGGGGCTTAGCACAGATACGCAGTATTTT.

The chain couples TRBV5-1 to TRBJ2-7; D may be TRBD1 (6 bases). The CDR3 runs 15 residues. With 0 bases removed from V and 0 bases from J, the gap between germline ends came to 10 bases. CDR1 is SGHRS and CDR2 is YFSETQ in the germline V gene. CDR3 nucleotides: TGCGCCAGCAGCTTGGACGGGGACAACTCCTACGAGCAGTACTTC. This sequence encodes CASSLDGDNSYEQYF.

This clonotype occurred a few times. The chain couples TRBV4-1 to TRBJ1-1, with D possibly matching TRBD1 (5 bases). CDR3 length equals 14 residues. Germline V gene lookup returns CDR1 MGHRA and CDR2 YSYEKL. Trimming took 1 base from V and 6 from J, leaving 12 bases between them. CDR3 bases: TGCGCCAGCAGCCAAGTGGAGGGGAAGGCTGAAGCTTTCTTT. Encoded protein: CASSQVEGKAEAFF.

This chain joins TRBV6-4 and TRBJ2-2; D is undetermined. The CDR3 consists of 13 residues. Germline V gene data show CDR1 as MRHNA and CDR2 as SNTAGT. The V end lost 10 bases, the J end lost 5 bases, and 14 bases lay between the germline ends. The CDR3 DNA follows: TGTGCCAAAGGCAGGTCCAAAACCGGGGAGCTGTTTTTT. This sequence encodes CAKGRSKTGELFF.

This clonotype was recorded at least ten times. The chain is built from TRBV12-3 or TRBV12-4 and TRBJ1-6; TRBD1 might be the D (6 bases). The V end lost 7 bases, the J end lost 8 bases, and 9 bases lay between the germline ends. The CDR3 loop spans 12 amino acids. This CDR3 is CASTDRYSPLHF. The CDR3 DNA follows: TGTGCCAGCACGGACAGATATTCACCCCTCCACTTT.

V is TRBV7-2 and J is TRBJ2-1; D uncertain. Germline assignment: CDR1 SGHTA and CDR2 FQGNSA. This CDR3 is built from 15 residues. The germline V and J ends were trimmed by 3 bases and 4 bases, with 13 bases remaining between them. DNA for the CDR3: TGTGCCAGCAGCTTGCCCGGTGGACGATACAATGAGCAGTTCTTC. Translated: CASSLPGGRYNEQFF.

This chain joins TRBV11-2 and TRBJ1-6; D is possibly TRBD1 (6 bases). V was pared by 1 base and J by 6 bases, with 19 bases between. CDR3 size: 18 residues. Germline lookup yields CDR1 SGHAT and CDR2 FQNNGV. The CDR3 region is CASSLVGRTGTTNSPLHF. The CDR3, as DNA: TGTGCCAGCAGCTTAGTGGGCAGAACCGGGACAACTAATTCACCCCTCCACTTT. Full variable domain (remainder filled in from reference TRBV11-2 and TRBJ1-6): EAGVAQSPRYKIIEKRQSVAFWCNPISGHATLYWYQQILGQGPKLLIQFQNNGVVDDSQLPKDRFSAERLKGVDSTLKIQPAKLEDSAVYLCASSLVGRTGTTNSPLHFGNGTRLTVT.